The clone carrying this TCR beta chain was seen a single time. Its antigen is unknown. This entry is derived from a study of blood T cells in healthy people across ages. Germline V CDR1 and CDR2: SNHLY, FYNNEI. This CDR3 is built from 14 residues. Trimming removed 4 bases from V and 0 bases from J, with 8 bases in between. Whole-study findings and limits: Naive T cell percentage by flow cytometry tracked strongly with beta diversity.

A second about 6 to 12 cycle PCR used barcoded and J-beta primers. TCRdb recomputed calls from the 5' RACE reads with MiXCR, one row per CDR3 protein. The sample includes roughly 800,000 distinct CDR3 sequences, more than 25% seen only once; the top ten take around 2.9%. These data also featured in a second study, about T cells of mothers and their children.

The chain has TRBV2 and TRBJ2-3, with unresolved D. The receptor was derived from a boy aged 5-17 years in good health. Material: blood. DNA for the CDR3: TGTGCCAGCAGTGTCTTCTCAAGCACAGATACGCAGTATTTT. It codes for CASSVFSSTDTQYF.